The 17 T cell receptor beta chains given below trace back to one sample, sequenced in a study of technical replicates of blood from a handful of donors. The assay was immunoSEQ multiplex PCR, and TCRdb's table has in-frame clones only and misses some. Among just over 70,000 clones, roughly 94% were seen once, and the ten largest hold 0.3% to 0.5%. Sequencing was done on a sample of T cells isolated from PBMCs. The receptors were gathered from a human donor in good health.

This clone occurred once. This rearrangement joins TRBV2 to TRBJ2-1; D is ambiguous. This CDR3 spans 11 amino acids. CDR1 and CDR2 (germline): SNHLY, FYNNEI. Trimming pared 4 bases from V and 6 bases from J, leaving 4 bases between. The DNA for the CDR3 is TGTGCCAGCAGTGGGCCCAATGAGCAGTTCTTC. Amino acid sequence: CASSGPNEQFF.

The chain has TRBV6-1 and TRBJ1-1; unclear D gene. This CDR3 is 14 amino acids long. The ends were cut back, 7 bases at V and 3 bases at J, with 15 bases in the middle. Germline lookup yields CDR1 MNHNS and CDR2 SASEGT. CDR3 amino acids: CASTQKVGYTEAFF. In DNA, the CDR3 is TGTGCCAGCACCCAAAAGGTCGGGTACACTGAAGCTTTCTTT.

The chain uses TRBV29-1 and TRBJ2-7; TRBD2 matches 12 bases. V gave up 6 bases and J gave up 6 bases; unmatched junction bases: 9. Germline values: CDR1 SQVTM, CDR2 ANQGSEA. This CDR3 contains 14 residues. In DNA form, the CDR3 reads TGCAGCGTCTTTCTAGCGGGAGGGCCCGGCGAGCAGTACTTC. It specifies CSVFLAGGPGEQYF.

CDR3 in DNA: TGTGCCAGCAGCTTGGAAGGACTTACCGAGCAGTACTTC. Translating it yields CASSLEGLTEQYF. This rearrangement joins TRBV11-1 to TRBJ2-7, with a tentative D call TRBD2 (5 bases). Germline assignment: CDR1 SGHAT and CDR2 FQDESV (reference sequence). The CDR3 has 13 residues. V was cut by 3 bases and J by 6 bases, with 12 bases left in between.

The V call is TRBV7-9, the J call TRBJ1-1; D uncertain. Trimming left V 6 bases short and J 0 bases short, with 8 bases between. Germline CDR1 and CDR2: SEHNR and FQNEAQ (reference sequence). The CDR3 is 13 amino acids. The CDR3 sequence is CASSPIMNTEAFF. The CDR3, as DNA: TGTGCCAGCAGTCCTATTATGAACACTGAAGCTTTCTTT.

Only one count was recorded for this clone. The rearrangement uses TRBV5-6 and TRBJ1-5; tentatively, D is TRBD1 (5 bases). Germline CDR1 SGHDT, CDR2 YYEEEE. Trimming left V 0 bases short and J 10 bases short, with 17 bases between. The CDR3 consists of 15 residues. CDR3: CASSLGRGEIIPQHF. The CDR3 DNA reads as TGTGCCAGCAGCTTGGGCCGGGGGGAAATCATCCCCCAGCATTTT.

The chain employs TRBV4-2 and TRBJ2-5; TRBD2 matches 11 bases. Germline V CDR1 and CDR2: LGHNA, YNFKEQ. The CDR3 spans 16 residues. With 4 bases clipped from V and 4 bases from J, the junction kept 8 bases outside the gene matches. CDR3 coding DNA: TGTGCCAGCAGCCCGCATTCCGGGACTAGCGGAGAGACCCAGTACTTC. It specifies CASSPHSGTSGETQYF.

The chain has TRBV5-1 and TRBJ1-1; D unclear. Trimming took 6 bases from V and 0 from J, leaving 6 bases between them. Germline CDR1 SGHRS, CDR2 YFSETQ. The CDR3 spans 12 residues. Here the CDR3 DNA reads TGCGCCAGCAAAGAGGTGAACACTGAAGCTTTCTTT. Amino acids: CASKEVNTEAFF.

V is TRBV11-3 and J is TRBJ2-2; D is possibly TRBD1 (5 bases). The germline gives CDR1 SGHNT, CDR2 YENEEA. The CDR3 runs 13 residues. Trimming cost V 3 bases and J 8 bases, with 10 bases left between them. In nucleotides, the CDR3 is TGTGCCAGCAGCTTTGATCGGACAGGGGAGCTGTTTTTT. It codes for CASSFDRTGELFF.

This clone was found once. The gene calls are TRBV5-5 and TRBJ2-7; D not certain. The CDR3 runs to 14 residues. V was trimmed by 4 bases and J by 2 bases, leaving 13 bases between them. Germline CDR1 is SGHKS and CDR2 is YYEKEE (reference sequence). The CDR3, as DNA: TGTGCCAGCAGCCACGGCCAGGCACCCTACGAGCAGTACTTC. Its translation: CASSHGQAPYEQYF.

The genes are TRBV27 and TRBJ2-7; 8 bases are shared with TRBD1. This CDR3 is 16 amino acids long. Losses at the gene ends were 2 bases for V and 3 bases for J; bases not matched to a gene: 9. The V gene's germline CDR1 is MNHEY and CDR2 SMNVEV (reference sequence). CDR3 in amino acids: CASSLQPGQVVYEQYF. The CDR3 bases are TGTGCCAGCAGTTTACAACCGGGACAGGTGGTCTACGAGCAGTACTTC.

This chain joins TRBV19 and TRBJ1-2, with 9 bases aligning to TRBD1. With V trimmed by 5 bases and J by 8 bases, 18 bases remained unmatched. The germline V gene has CDR1 LNHDA and CDR2 SQIVND (reference sequence). This CDR3 contains 17 residues. The CDR3 DNA reads TGTGCCAGTAGTGCCCGGGACAGGGAGGTCGGAGTTAAGGGCTACACCTTC. This encodes CASSARDREVGVKGYTF. The full variable domain, rest sourced from reference TRBV19 and TRBJ1-2, is DGGITQSPKYLFRKEGQNVTLSCEQNLNHDAMYWYRQDPGQGLRLIYYSQIVNDFQKGDIAEGYSVSREKKESFPLTVTSAQKNPTAFYLCASSARDREVGVKGYTFGSGTRLTVV.

A note on this clone: This sample includes further DNA sequences coding for the same CDR3. The V call is TRBV9, the J call TRBJ2-7; D call uncertain. Deletions cut 0 bases from V and 0 bases from J, with 7 bases between. CDR3 length: 14 amino acids. CDR1 is SGDLS, CDR2 YYNGEE, per germline. This chain's CDR3 is CASSVGGSSYEQYF. CDR3 nucleotide sequence: TGTGCCAGCAGCGTAGGCGGCAGCTCCTACGAGCAGTACTTC.

V gene TRBV29-1 combines with J gene TRBJ1-1; D is uncertain. Germline V gene data show CDR1 as SQVTM and CDR2 as ANQGSEA. Trimming shortened V by 4 bases and J by 1 base, and 10 bases separated the two germline ends. The length of the CDR3 is 13 residues. The CDR3 protein is CSVGGGGNTEAFF. CDR3 in DNA: TGCAGCGTTGGCGGCGGAGGGAACACTGAAGCTTTCTTT.

This sequence joins TRBV7-9 and TRBJ2-5, with D possibly being TRBD2 (5 bases). The V end lost 5 bases, the J end lost 0 bases, and 16 bases lay between the germline ends. This CDR3 has 16 residues. In germline, CDR1 is SEHNR, CDR2 FQNEAQ (reference sequence). The CDR3 nucleotides are TGTGCCAGCAGCCCTCCCTCAGCGGCGTACCAAGAGACCCAGTACTTC. The encoded protein is CASSPPSAAYQETQYF.

The chain has TRBV13 and TRBJ2-1; TRBD2 matches 12 bases. The J segment lost 6 bases and the V segment lost 10 bases, leaving 7 bases of the junction unmatched. Germline loops: CDR1 PRHDT, CDR2 FYEKMQ (reference sequence). The length of the CDR3 is 14 residues. CDR3 sequence: CATLLAGGLNEQFF. In DNA, the CDR3 is TGTGCCACCTTACTAGCGGGAGGCCTCAATGAGCAGTTCTTC. The variable domain in full, with the rest retrieved from reference TRBV13 and TRBJ2-1, is AAGVIQSPRHLIKEKRETATLKCYPIPRHDTVYWYQQGPGQDPQFLISFYEKMQSDKGSIPDRFSAQQFSDYHSELNMSSLELGDSALYFCATLLAGGLNEQFFGPGTRLTVL.

The chain recombines TRBV30 with TRBJ1-4, with D possibly matching TRBD1 (6 bases). The CDR3 is 12 residues long. V was trimmed by 8 bases and J by 6 bases, leaving 13 bases between them. Germline CDR1 is GTSNPN and CDR2 is SVGIG (reference sequence). The CDR3 DNA is TGTGCCGGACGCAGGGGATATGAAAAACTGTTTTTT. Translated, it gives CAGRRGYEKLFF.